Following are 8 T cell receptor beta chains from one sample sequenced in a study of T-cell reconstitution after alpha-beta-depleted transplantation in children. Unique molecular identifiers were incorporated into the prepared TCRbeta library. TCRdb re-called the PCR reads with MiXCR, one entry per CDR3 protein. The table records about 200,000 distinct CDR3 sequences, approximately 15% of them present only once. This sample comprised PBMCs, mostly from graft donor cells, obtained 360 days after TCRalphabeta/CD19-depleted stem cell transplant. The receptors here all came from a male patient aged 2 to 10 who had a stem cell transplant for acute lymphoblastic leukemia, so the T cells may come from the graft donor.

This clonotype was counted only a few times. J is TRBJ1-6 and V is TRBV5-6, with 8 bases matching TRBD1. J gave up 6 bases and V 3 bases, and 2 bases lay outside the gene matches. Looked up from germline, CDR1 is SGHDT and CDR2 is YYEEEE. The CDR3 length is 14 residues. The CDR3 DNA sequence: TGTGCCAGCAGCTGGGACAGGCTTAATTCACCCCTCCACTTT. Translating it yields CASSWDRLNSPLHF.

Only a few counts were recorded for this clonotype. The chain carries TRBV7-9 and TRBJ2-7; TRBD1 agrees at 10 bases. This CDR3 spans 14 amino acids. V shed 5 bases, J shed 3 bases, and the junction held 4 bases outside the gene matches. Germline lookup yields CDR1 SEHNR and CDR2 FQNEAQ (reference sequence). The CDR3 DNA sequence: TGTGCCAGCAGCCCGGGACAGGGGATCTACGAGCAGTACTTC. Residues: CASSPGQGIYEQYF.

This clonotype showed up just a few times. The chain joins TRBV20-1 to TRBJ2-3, with 10 bases matching TRBD2. CDR1 and CDR2 from the germline V gene are DFQATT and SNEGSKA (reference sequence). The CDR3 spans 15 residues. Trimming removed 1 base from V and 1 base from J; junction bases left unmatched: 2. This CDR3 reads CSARGGTSGTDTQYF. The CDR3 DNA is TGCAGTGCTAGAGGCGGGACTAGCGGCACAGATACGCAGTATTTT.

The V call is TRBV28, the J call TRBJ1-1; D may be TRBD1 (5 bases). Germline CDR1 is MDHEN and CDR2 is SYDVKM. Trimming took off 2 bases at V and 9 bases at J, with 10 bases between the two ends. The length of the CDR3 is 12 residues. The CDR3 sequence: CASSLGTPQAFF. CDR3 coding DNA: TGTGCCAGCAGTTTAGGGACGCCTCAAGCTTTCTTT.

This chain connects TRBV5-5 to TRBJ2-7; D could derive from TRBD1 or TRBD2 (5 bases each). V was pared by 5 bases and J by 5 bases, with 20 bases between. Germline V gene data show CDR1 as SGHKS and CDR2 as YYEKEE (reference sequence). CDR3 length: 15 amino acids. The CDR3 nucleotides are TGTGCCAGCAGTCCAAGAGAGATTGGGGGTAACGAGCAGTACTTC. Residues: CASSPREIGGNEQYF.

This clonotype came up many times. The chain recombines TRBV11-2 with TRBJ1-2; perhaps TRBD1 as D (5 bases). Germline loops: CDR1 SGHAT, CDR2 FQNNGV. V lost 5 bases and J lost 4, with 17 bases in between. The CDR3 spans 15 residues. CDR3 region: CASSPVLVGGYGYTF. DNA for the CDR3: TGTGCCAGCAGCCCCGTTCTTGTGGGGGGCTATGGCTACACCTTC.

This sequence joins TRBV2 and TRBJ1-2, with D perhaps matching TRBD1 (5 bases). Deletions cut 1 base from V and 6 bases from J, with 15 bases between. The germline CDR1 and CDR2 sequences are SNHLY and FYNNEI. The CDR3 has 15 residues. The chain's CDR3 is CASSEVPPGRNGYTF. In DNA, the CDR3 is TGTGCCAGCAGTGAAGTACCACCGGGGCGGAATGGCTACACCTTC.

This clonotype was observed a handful of times. The gene calls are TRBV29-1 and TRBJ2-1, with 8 positions matching TRBD1. The CDR3 extends over 15 amino acids. CDR1 is SQVTM, CDR2 ANQGSEA, per germline. The J segment lost 3 bases and the V segment lost 3 bases, leaving 7 bases of the junction unmatched. The CDR3 spells CSVDPGTGNYNEQFF. Written as DNA, the CDR3 is TGCAGCGTTGATCCCGGGACAGGAAACTACAATGAGCAGTTCTTC.